This TCR beta chain was documented in a study of cytomegalovirus exposure and HLA in healthy donors. Findings and limits, study-wide: Analyses of presence and absence presupposed an approximately uniform sequencing depth across donors. Earlier analysis yielded a pattern in which most TCR beta V segments were productive about 90% or about 30% of the time. According to reports, the classifier identified cytomegalovirus status with high specificity and sensitivity. Available immune exposure information covered CMV serostatus only.

A multiplex PCR was run with 60 Vbeta primers and 13 Jbeta primers. Some clones are missing from TCRdb's copy, which holds only in-frame ones; the method was immunoSEQ multiplex PCR. The table shows roughly 57,000 clones, with just under 85% occurring only once. Points on this clone: What it binds is unknown.

The TCR sequence derives from a middle-aged man in good health and CMV-seronegative. Specimen: PBMCs.

The CDR3 DNA follows: TGCAGCGTCCAACCGGGACAGGGTCCCGAGCAGTACTTC. It specifies CSVQPGQGPEQYF. This chain links TRBV29-1 with TRBJ2-7; TRBD1 matches at 9 bases. CDR1 and CDR2 from the germline V gene are SQVTM and ANQGSEA. The CDR3 has 13 amino acids. V was clipped by 6 bases and J by 6 bases; unmatched bases: 9.